This passage covers 2 T cell receptor beta chains from one sample sequenced in a study of T cells in localized non-small cell lung cancer. The data were produced by immunoSEQ multiplex PCR, yet TCRdb's version contains in-frame clones alone and is incomplete. The sample lists more than 30,000 clones; nearly 90% were seen once. The sequencing here drew on peripheral blood mononuclear cells, taken before any cancer treatment. The receptors come from a woman aged 40-69 years with stage III lung adenocarcinoma.

The J gene is TRBJ2-7, the V gene TRBV7-6, with D possibly called TRBD1 or TRBD2 (5 bases each). With 5 bases removed from V and 3 bases from J, the gap between germline ends came to 17 bases. Germline V gene sequence: CDR1 SGHVS, CDR2 FNYEAQ. The CDR3 has 15 amino acids. CDR3 nucleotide sequence: TGTGCCAGCAGCACGACACGGGGCCCCCTCTACGAGCAGTACTTC. Translation: CASSTTRGPLYEQYF.

V and J are TRBV4-3 and TRBJ2-2, with D maybe TRBD1 (5 bases). V was shortened by 0 bases and J by 5 bases, with 13 bases between the two germline ends. CDR3 length: 16 amino acids. Germline CDR1 LGHNA, CDR2 YSLEER. Here the CDR3 reads CASSQDSQGPTGELFF. As DNA, the CDR3 is TGCGCCAGCAGCCAAGATTCCCAGGGTCCTACCGGGGAGCTGTTTTTT.